These T cell receptor beta chains were read from a single sample in a study of cytomegalovirus exposure and HLA in healthy donors. TCRdb keeps only in-frame clones here, not all; method: immunoSEQ multiplex PCR. Of 220,000 or so clones in the sample, under 80% were seen once. Sequenced sample: PBMCs. These receptors were taken from a woman younger than 45 in good health and CMV-seronegative. CDR3s include the opening cysteine and the closing phenylalanine or tryptophan. The D gene is left open where the match is weak. Some rows have no size entry. The others give once, few or many, or a class for an expanded clone.

cdr3_aa,cdr3_nt,d_call,clone_size,j_call,v_call,cdr3_length
CAWSSGQGNIQYF,TGTGCCTGGAGTTCGGGACAGGGTAACATTCAGTACTTC,TRBD1,.,TRBJ2-4,TRBV30,13
CASSSSAGSTDTQYF,TGTGCCAGTAGTTCCTCAGCGGGGAGCACAGATACGCAGTATTTT,TRBD2,.,TRBJ2-3,TRBV19,15
CASSSQGYYGYTF,TGTGCCAGCAGCTCACAGGGTTACTATGGCTACACCTTC,.,.,TRBJ1-2,TRBV7-3,13
CASSPRQGHNTF,TGTGCCAGCAGCCCCCGACAGGGCCACAACACCTTC,TRBD1,few,TRBJ1-2,TRBV7-8,12
CASKGQQDNEKLFF,TGTGCCAGTAAGGGACAGCAGGATAATGAAAAACTGTTTTTT,TRBD1,few,TRBJ1-4,TRBV19,14
CASSQGVSGGTDTQYF,TGTGCCAGCAGCCAGGGAGTTAGCGGGGGCACAGATACGCAGTATTTT,TRBD2,.,TRBJ2-3,TRBV9,16
CASSVRTGNYGYTF,TGTGCCAGCAGCGTCCGGACAGGGAACTATGGCTACACCTTC,TRBD1,.,TRBJ1-2,TRBV9,14
CSVDRSETQYF,TGCAGCGTTGACCGTTCAGAGACCCAGTACTTC,.,.,TRBJ2-5,TRBV29-1,11
CSSSLFPGSGYNEQFF,TGTTCCAGCAGCTTATTTCCGGGTTCGGGATACAATGAGCAGTTCTTC,.,.,TRBJ2-1,TRBV7-3,16
CASSVRDTLGGYTF,TGTGCCAGTAGTGTCCGGGACACCCTGGGGGGCTACACCTTC,.,.,TRBJ1-2,TRBV19,14
CASSSTARGPLHF,TGTGCCAGCAGCTCCACAGCCAGGGGACCCCTCCACTTT,.,.,TRBJ1-6,TRBV5-6,13
CASSEAGLKNTGELFF,TGTGCCAGCAGTGAAGCAGGACTTAAGAACACCGGGGAGCTGTTTTTT,.,once,TRBJ2-2,TRBV2,16
CASKGFGLAGTLDEQFF,TGTGCCAGCAAAGGATTTGGACTAGCGGGGACCCTCGATGAGCAGTTCTTC,TRBD2,few,TRBJ2-1,TRBV19,17
CSAGASGGPLQFF,TGCAGCGCCGGTGCTAGCGGGGGACCTTTACAGTTCTTC,TRBD2,.,TRBJ2-1,TRBV29-1,13
CASSSRGGNTEAFF,TGTGCCAGCAGCTCGCGGGGGGGGAACACTGAAGCTTTCTTT,.,.,TRBJ1-1,TRBV9,14
CASSLPRTSSETQYF,TGTGCCAGCAGCTTGCCCAGGACAAGCTCAGAGACCCAGTACTTC,.,.,TRBJ2-5,TRBV5-6,15
CASSLGTGPMNTEAFF,TGTGCCAGCAGCCTGGGGACAGGCCCAATGAACACTGAAGCTTTCTTT,TRBD1,.,TRBJ1-1,TRBV7-9,16
CATGGLADTGELFF,TGTGCCACCGGAGGACTAGCGGACACCGGGGAGCTGTTTTTT,TRBD2,.,TRBJ2-2,TRBV15,14
CASSPRPTGSNQPQHF,TGTGCCAGCTCACCCCGGCCGACAGGGAGCAATCAGCCCCAGCATTTT,TRBD1,.,TRBJ1-5,TRBV18,16
CACSGRGTQYF,TGTGCCTGCTCAGGGCGGGGGACGCAGTATTTT,TRBD2,.,TRBJ2-3,TRBV7-9,11
CSVVVGRKHSYEQYF,TGCAGCGTTGTAGTCGGGAGGAAGCACTCCTACGAGCAGTACTTC,TRBD2,.,TRBJ2-7,TRBV29-1,15
CASSLASLNEQFF,TGTGCCAGCAGCTTGGCCTCACTCAATGAGCAGTTCTTC,.,.,TRBJ2-1,TRBV5-4,13
CASSFRDRGREAFF,TGTGCCAGCAGCTTCCGGGACAGGGGGCGCGAAGCTTTCTTT,TRBD1,.,TRBJ1-1,TRBV5-6,14
CASSLSGTNTGELFF,TGTGCCAGCAGCTTAAGCGGTACGAACACCGGGGAGCTGTTTTTT,.,.,TRBJ2-2,TRBV7-3,15
CASSLIFVGDLYEQYF,TGTGCCAGCAGCTTAATTTTCGTGGGAGACCTCTACGAGCAGTACTTC,.,once,TRBJ2-7,TRBV7-2,16
CSVGRGTDTQYF,TGCAGCGTTGGGCGGGGCACAGATACGCAGTATTTT,.,.,TRBJ2-3,TRBV29-1,12
CASSQGQTYEQYF,TGCGCCAGCAGCCAAGGTCAGACCTACGAGCAGTACTTC,.,.,TRBJ2-7,TRBV4-3,13
CSVAPRLTNTEAFF,TGCAGCGTCGCCCCACGTCTAACGAACACTGAAGCTTTCTTT,.,.,TRBJ1-1,TRBV29-1,14
CASSATAGQPYYGYTF,TGTGCCAGCAGCGCGACGGCAGGGCAGCCCTACTATGGCTACACCTTC,.,.,TRBJ1-2,TRBV9,16
CASSKGLPNVGEQFF,TGTGCCAGCAGTAAAGGACTACCCAACGTGGGTGAGCAGTTCTTC,.,.,TRBJ2-1,TRBV25-1,15
CASRHTGANEKLFF,TGTGCCAGTAGACATACAGGGGCTAATGAAAAACTGTTTTTT,TRBD1,few,TRBJ1-4,TRBV19,14
CASGGSTEAFF,TGTGCCAGCGGCGGGAGTACTGAAGCTTTCTTT,.,.,TRBJ1-1,TRBV6-5,11
CASSLELAEKETQYF,TGCGCCAGCAGCTTGGAGCTAGCGGAGAAAGAGACCCAGTACTTC,TRBD2,.,TRBJ2-5,TRBV5-1,15
CASSPWVWGQGSNGYTF,.,.,.,TRBJ1-2,TRBV12-1,17
CASSMRDTVNYGYTF,TGTGCCAGCAGCATGAGGGACACCGTTAACTATGGCTACACCTTC,.,once,TRBJ1-2,TRBV9,15
CASSKDRGDGYTF,TGTGCCAGCAGTAAGGACAGGGGTGACGGCTACACCTTC,TRBD1,.,TRBJ1-2,TRBV6-1,13
CASSPPTMKYNEQFF,TGTGCCAGCAGCCCCCCGACTATGAAATACAATGAGCAGTTCTTC,.,.,TRBJ2-1,TRBV7-9,15
CAWSAVNTEAFF,TGTGCCTGGAGTGCGGTGAACACTGAAGCTTTCTTT,.,.,TRBJ1-1,TRBV30,12
CASSFTGYQETQYF,TGTGCCAGCAGTTTTACAGGGTACCAAGAGACCCAGTACTTC,.,.,TRBJ2-5,TRBV6-1,14
CASSGGGYNEQFF,TGCGCCAGCAGCGGGGGGGGATACAATGAGCAGTTCTTC,TRBD2,few,TRBJ2-1,TRBV4-1,13
CASSLEGTGYSGANVLTF,TGCGCCAGCAGCTTGGAAGGGACAGGTTACTCTGGGGCCAACGTCCTGACTTTC,TRBD1,few,TRBJ2-6,TRBV5-1,18
CASSLEGGGYGEQFF,TGCGCCAGCAGCTTAGAGGGCGGGGGTTACGGTGAGCAGTTCTTC,TRBD2,.,TRBJ2-1,TRBV11-2,15
CASSQAGTGPYEQYF,TGCGCCAGCAGCCAGGCCGGGACAGGACCCTACGAGCAGTACTTC,TRBD1,few,TRBJ2-7,TRBV4-1,15
CASTWGGDNEQFF,TGTGCCAGTACTTGGGGGGGGGACAATGAGCAGTTCTTC,TRBD2,few,TRBJ2-1,TRBV19,13
CASSAGQGAPANYGYTF,TGTGCCAGCAGCGCCGGACAGGGGGCTCCAGCTAACTATGGCTACACCTTC,TRBD1,.,TRBJ1-2,TRBV5-4,17
CAISGGSGRRETQYF,TGTGCCATCAGTGGGGGTAGCGGGAGGCGGGAGACCCAGTACTTC,TRBD2,.,TRBJ2-5,TRBV10-3,15
CASSNAGGVDYGYTF,TGTGCCAGCAGCAATGCAGGGGGCGTGGACTATGGCTACACCTTC,.,.,TRBJ1-2,TRBV21-1,15
CASSERAGNAEAFF,TGTGCCAGCAGTGAGAGAGCAGGAAACGCTGAAGCTTTCTTT,.,.,TRBJ1-1,TRBV2,14
CASKAGGRYEQYF,TGTGCCAGCAAGGCGGGAGGGAGGTACGAGCAGTACTTC,TRBD2,.,TRBJ2-7,TRBV5-4,13
CASSQESRQPEYYEQYF,TGCGCCAGCAGCCAAGAAAGCCGACAGCCCGAATACTACGAGCAGTACTTC,.,.,TRBJ2-7,TRBV4-1,17
CASSPVAGGETQYF,TGCGCCAGCAGCCCGGTAGCGGGGGGCGAGACCCAGTACTTC,TRBD2,.,TRBJ2-5,TRBV5-1,14
CASSLQGGIDEQYF,TGCGCCAGCAGCTTGCAGGGAGGGATCGACGAGCAGTACTTC,TRBD2,.,TRBJ2-7,TRBV5-1,14
CASSVSGREDTEAFF,TGTGCCAGTAGCGTTTCGGGCAGGGAGGACACTGAAGCTTTCTTT,.,.,TRBJ1-1,TRBV19,15
CASSLNRLAGGETQYF,TGTGCCAGCAGCTTAAATCGACTAGCGGGAGGAGAGACCCAGTACTTC,TRBD2,few,TRBJ2-5,TRBV13,16
CVSSPNRGGAGADTQYF,TGTGTCAGCAGCCCGAACCGCGGGGGGGCCGGGGCAGATACGCAGTATTTT,TRBD2,once,TRBJ2-3,TRBV4-2,17
CASSYSWTGVLEKLFF,TGTGCCAGCAGTTACTCATGGACAGGGGTTTTGGAAAAACTGTTTTTT,TRBD1,.,TRBJ1-4,TRBV6-5,16
CAIRLGLNQPQHF,TGTGCCATCAGATTGGGCCTCAATCAGCCCCAGCATTTT,.,.,TRBJ1-5,TRBV10-3,13
CASSLKGGLGTEAFF,TGTGCCAGCAGCTTAAAGGGAGGGCTGGGAACTGAAGCTTTCTTT,.,.,TRBJ1-1,TRBV7-3,15
CASSLWLAGVYNEQFF,TGTGCCAGCAGCTTATGGCTAGCGGGAGTGTACAATGAGCAGTTCTTC,TRBD2,.,TRBJ2-1,TRBV7-2,16
CASSPSGTELHTF,TGTGCCAGCTCGCCATCCGGGACAGAGCTCCACACCTTC,TRBD1,.,TRBJ1-2,TRBV18,13